A single T cell receptor (beta chain) is shown here with its context. It lacks a known antigen. Within one base of it there is no much larger clone, and no base qualities were kept. CDR1 and CDR2, per the germline V gene, are SGHTS and YDEGEE. From its cysteine to its phenylalanine, the CDR3 spans 13 amino acids. Only the CDR3 portion is preserved as DNA: 39 bases, with reading frame beginning at the first base. Trimming at the junction amounts to 1 base on V and 3 bases on J, and the germline ends lie 8 bases apart. This entry comes from a study of shared clonotypes between healthy human individuals (dated by TCRdb to 2018 to 2021). About the study as a whole: Three men and two women, aged 18 to 49 years, made up the cohort. Per donor, three plates each were used for CD4 naive and CD4 memory, two for CD8 naive, and one for CD8 memory. To estimate repertoire size and how much clonotypes are shared between individuals, the study performed deep sequencing of blood TCR repertoires from about five healthy adults. Different laboratories and diverse techniques were used to prepare libraries and sequence TCR repertoires, to increase sequencing depth and limit assay-specific biases. Between about 0.85 and 10 billion PBMCs per donor were obtained by leukapheresis.

Healthy HIV-negative adults with no recently reported acute infections or vaccinations were included as donors. Every donor was a Caucasian adult residing in Nashville, Tennessee, USA. CD4+ T cells were enriched by magnetic negative selection; naive cells were then positively selected on CD45RA, and the negative fraction formed the memory subset. Blood was collected by leukapheresis, and PBMCs were isolated by Ficoll-Histopaque density gradient centrifugation and then cryopreserved in liquid nitrogen vapor phase. Analytical flow cytometry was used to check the purity and quantity of every magnetically sorted T cell population. Each sorted fraction had its genomic DNA isolated and then quantified by UV absorbance on a Nanodrop 2000c. Using the deep immunoSEQ assay, multiplex PCR amplified TCR CDR3 regions from genomic DNA. For each cell subset, the extracted genomic DNA was distributed evenly across all wells of several immunoSEQ 96-well plates, and each plate served as one replicate. For sorted subsets, roughly 200 ng genomic DNA, equal to 25,000 to 35,000 T cell genomes, was loaded into each replicate PCR. Purified libraries were quantified with a Qubit 3.0 fluorometer, sized on a Bioanalyzer 2100, and re-quantified with the KAPA Library Quantification kit. A separate single-read 150-cycle Illumina NextSeq 550 flow cell was used to sequence each immunoSEQ 96-well plate. Turning to the authors' computational methods: Because the immunoSEQ output included only junctional sequences and no quality scores, the filtering could not be the same as the filtering used for full-length reads. Sequences were annotated with PyIR, a Python wrapper for IgBLAST v1.9, and V/J genes and CDR3 were assigned using IMGT germline references. Any read was removed if the V/J assignment was weak (E-value above 1e-6), the CDR3 was missing, or the read contained stop codons, out-of-frame junctions, or ambiguous translated residues. V3J clonotypes were defined as sequences sharing an identical inferred V gene, J gene, and CDR3 amino acid sequence. To compute the percentage overlap between repertoires, the number of shared unique clonotypes was divided by the size of the smaller repertoire. Three approaches were used to assess repertoire richness: RTK rarefaction, the Chao1 estimator, and Recon v2.1 estimates of unobserved clonotypes. Generation probabilities for all TCRbeta clonotypes obtained by the gDNA method from four donors were computed using OLGA. TCRdb re-hosts the immuneACCESS table, in-frame sequences only. Its copies lack some clones; in the studies checked, an unresolved V gene accounts for under half of them, and the cause for the rest is not known. V, J and clone size reflect that table, while D and trimming were determined from the DNA. The sample includes more than 2 million clones, with 85% to 95% observed a single time. The biggest ten clones account for about 0.13% of the sample.

Results the study describes overall, beyond this receptor: Sampling was limited to blood, and TCR repertoires in tissue likely differ from TCR repertoires in blood. Rarefaction of sorted-subset datasets indicated incomplete sequencing despite the large sequencing depth. Because the study included only a small number of donors, the genetic and exposure-history diversity represented was limited. Based on pairwise subsampling, the degree of clonotype sharing among donors was expected to be affected by sequencing depth. Across four donors, approximately 5% of naive CD4, approximately 3.5% of naive CD8, under 2.5% of memory CD4, and approximately 0.4% of memory CD8 clonotypes were shared. Compared with non-shared clonotypes, the clonotypes found in all four sorted-subset donors had higher generation probabilities. Larger estimated clonotype richness was generally found for naive subsets than for memory subsets.

The chain couples TRBV5-8 to TRBJ2-7; the D element could tentatively be TRBD1 or TRBD2, as 5 bases agree for each. This TCR was recovered from a man younger than 35 in good health. Sequenced sample: naive CD4+ T cells sorted from blood. The intended sense of this specimen's cell subset or site label: CD45RA+ positively selected. The DNA is as follows: TGTGCCAGCAGCTTGCAGGGACGCTACGAGCAGTACTTC. Translated, this is CASSLQGRYEQYF.